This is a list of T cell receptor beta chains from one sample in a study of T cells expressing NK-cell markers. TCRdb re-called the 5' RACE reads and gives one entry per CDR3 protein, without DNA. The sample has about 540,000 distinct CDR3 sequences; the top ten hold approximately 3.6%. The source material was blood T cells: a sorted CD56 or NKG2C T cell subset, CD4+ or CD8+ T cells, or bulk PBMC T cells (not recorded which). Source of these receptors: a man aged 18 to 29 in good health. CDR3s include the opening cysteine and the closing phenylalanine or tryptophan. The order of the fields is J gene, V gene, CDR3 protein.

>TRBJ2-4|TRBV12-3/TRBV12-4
CASSFRGGGIAKNIQYF
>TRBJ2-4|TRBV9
CASSAGTSFNIQYF
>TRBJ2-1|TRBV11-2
CASSFIALGVDEQFF
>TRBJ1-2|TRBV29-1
CSVPPGPNGYTF
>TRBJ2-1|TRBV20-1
CSGIRLSNEQFF
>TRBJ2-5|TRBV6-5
CASSYSAGPGPQYF
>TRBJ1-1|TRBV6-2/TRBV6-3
CASRSSPWNTEAFF
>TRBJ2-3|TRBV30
CAWSVTPGSTDTQYF
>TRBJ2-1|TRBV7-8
CASSLEGRQGGQFF
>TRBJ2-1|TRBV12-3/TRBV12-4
CASSPPGRGDEQFF
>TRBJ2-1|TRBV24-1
CATQDGQGREFF
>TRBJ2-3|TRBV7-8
CASSLDPSGSVDTQYF
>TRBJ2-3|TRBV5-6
CASSLRDRGYTDTQYF
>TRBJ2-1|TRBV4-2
CASSQDTGLARNEQFF
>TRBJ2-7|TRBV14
CASSQAGLVNEQYF
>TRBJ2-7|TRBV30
CAWSVAPYEQYF
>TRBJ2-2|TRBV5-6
CASTTGGTTGELFF
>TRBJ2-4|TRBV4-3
CASSLGGQGLAKNIQYF
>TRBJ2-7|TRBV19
CASKVGYEQYF
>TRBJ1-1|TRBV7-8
CASSSSLKGVMNTEAFF
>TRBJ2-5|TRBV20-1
CSARDPETSGHYQETQYF
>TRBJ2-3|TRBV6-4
CASSDPNADTQYF
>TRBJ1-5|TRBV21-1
CASRLPGGPKNRNQPQHF
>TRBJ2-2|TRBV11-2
CASSTRLAEYLNTGELFF
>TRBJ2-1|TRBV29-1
CSVDSSGIYNEQFF
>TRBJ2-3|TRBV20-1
CSAEPPSGGRDTQYF
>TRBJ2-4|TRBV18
CASSPKLAGDRKNIQYF
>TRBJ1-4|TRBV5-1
CASSDGTGGEKLFF
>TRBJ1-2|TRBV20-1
CSARSRGAPYGYTF
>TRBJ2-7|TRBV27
CASSSNIPGTSGRSNAYEQYF
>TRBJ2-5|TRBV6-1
CASTLGTSLYQETQYF
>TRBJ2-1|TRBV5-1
CASSLTNSGSRRNEQFF
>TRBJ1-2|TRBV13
CASGGTPQFYGYTF
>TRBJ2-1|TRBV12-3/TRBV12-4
CASSFPRLAGTTQFF
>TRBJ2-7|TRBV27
CASSLSPGLSYEQYF
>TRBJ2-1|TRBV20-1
CSASFPYNEQFF
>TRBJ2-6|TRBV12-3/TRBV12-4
CASSFFGSYGANVLTF
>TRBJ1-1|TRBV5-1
CASSLDQGANTEAFF